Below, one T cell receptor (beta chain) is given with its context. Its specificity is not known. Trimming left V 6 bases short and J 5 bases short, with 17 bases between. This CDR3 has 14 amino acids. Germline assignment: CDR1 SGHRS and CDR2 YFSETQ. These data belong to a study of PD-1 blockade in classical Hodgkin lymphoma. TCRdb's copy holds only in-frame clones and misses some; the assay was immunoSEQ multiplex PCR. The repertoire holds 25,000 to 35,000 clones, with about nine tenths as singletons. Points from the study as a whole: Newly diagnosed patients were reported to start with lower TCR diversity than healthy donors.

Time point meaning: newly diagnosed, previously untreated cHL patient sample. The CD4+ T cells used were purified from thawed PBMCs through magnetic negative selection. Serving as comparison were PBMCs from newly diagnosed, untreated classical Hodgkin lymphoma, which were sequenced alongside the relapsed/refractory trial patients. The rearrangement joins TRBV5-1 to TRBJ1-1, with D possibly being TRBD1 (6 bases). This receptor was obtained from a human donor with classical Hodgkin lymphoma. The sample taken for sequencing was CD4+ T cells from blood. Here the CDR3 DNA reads TGCGCCAGCATGCGCCGGGGAGGGGGGACTGAAGCTTTCTTT. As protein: CASMRRGGGTEAFF.